A selection of T cell receptor beta chains follows, all from one sample in a study of T cell repertoires in cytomegalovirus infection. TCRdb ran MiXCR on the reads and lists one entry per CDR3 protein. Seen here are 680,000 or so distinct CDR3 sequences, around a third observed once, and the top ten hold roughly 20%. No antigen is known for these receptors. The sequencing here drew on cultured PBMCs, taken from culture after CMV antigen stimulation. Receptors originate from a human donor in good health (CMV status not recorded). Some clones in this sample may be carry-over from other donors' samples. Both conserved end residues are part of each CDR3. Each record gives: J gene, clone size, V gene, D gene, CDR3 protein, CDR3 DNA. The D gene is left open where the match is weak. Not all rows give a size; the values are once, few, many and, for expanded clones, a class.

J gene: TRBJ2-3
clone size: few
V gene: TRBV4-1
D gene: -
CDR3 protein: CASSQVLARTQYF
CDR3 DNA: TGCGCCAGCAGCCAAGTCCTAGCGAGAACGCAGTATTTT

J gene: TRBJ1-2
clone size: -
V gene: TRBV12-3/TRBV12-4
D gene: TRBD1
CDR3 protein: CASSLYPGQGGGYTF
CDR3 DNA: TGTGCCAGCAGTCTGTACCCGGGACAGGGTGGAGGCTACACCTTC

J gene: TRBJ1-1
clone size: many
V gene: TRBV7-8
D gene: TRBD1
CDR3 protein: CASSLSQGAPEAFF
CDR3 DNA: TGTGCCAGCAGCTTGAGCCAGGGGGCGCCTGAAGCTTTCTTT

J gene: TRBJ1-2
clone size: many
V gene: TRBV7-2
D gene: -
CDR3 protein: CASSRLGGQSSGYTF
CDR3 DNA: TGTGCCAGCAGCCGCCTTGGGGGCCAATCTTCTGGCTACACCTTC

J gene: TRBJ1-6
clone size: -
V gene: TRBV7-9
D gene: -
CDR3 protein: CASSSTVEESPLHF
CDR3 DNA: TGTGCCAGCAGTTCGACGGTAGAGGAGTCACCCCTCCACTTT

J gene: TRBJ2-3
clone size: few
V gene: TRBV6-2/TRBV6-3
D gene: -
CDR3 protein: CASCGTSSDTQYF
CDR3 DNA: TGTGCCAGCTGTGGGACATCCTCAGATACGCAGTATTTT

J gene: TRBJ1-1
clone size: -
V gene: TRBV7-8
D gene: -
CDR3 protein: CASSLGRLGPNTEAFF
CDR3 DNA: TGTGCCAGCAGCTTAGGGAGGCTGGGCCCGAACACTGAAGCTTTCTTT

J gene: TRBJ2-1
clone size: few
V gene: TRBV7-6
D gene: TRBD2
CDR3 protein: CASSSRGGLAVNNEQFF
CDR3 DNA: TGTGCCAGCAGCTCAAGGGGCGGACTAGCGGTAAACAATGAGCAGTTCTTC

J gene: TRBJ2-3
clone size: -
V gene: TRBV7-2
D gene: TRBD2
CDR3 protein: CASSLVGGVAGADTQYF
CDR3 DNA: TGTGCCAGCAGCTTAGTGGGGGGGGTAGCGGGAGCGGATACGCAGTATTTT

J gene: TRBJ1-1
clone size: few
V gene: TRBV10-3
D gene: -
CDR3 protein: CAISDTQQGNTEAFF
CDR3 DNA: TGTGCCATCAGTGACACTCAACAGGGTAACACTGAAGCTTTCTTT

J gene: TRBJ1-5
clone size: -
V gene: TRBV4-1
D gene: -
CDR3 protein: CASSQGTRRPQHF
CDR3 DNA: TGCGCCAGCAGCCAAGGGACCCGCCGTCCCCAGCATTTT

J gene: TRBJ1-3
clone size: few
V gene: TRBV4-1
D gene: -
CDR3 protein: CASSWDGIRSGNTIYF
CDR3 DNA: TGCGCCAGCAGCTGGGACGGGATTCGCTCTGGAAACACCATATATTTT

J gene: TRBJ2-3
clone size: many
V gene: TRBV7-2
D gene: -
CDR3 protein: CASTSDLRVDTQYF
CDR3 DNA: TGTGCCAGCACCTCGGACTTGCGGGTAGATACGCAGTATTTT

J gene: TRBJ1-1
clone size: many
V gene: TRBV7-2
D gene: -
CDR3 protein: CASSSSRMNTEAFF
CDR3 DNA: TGTGCCAGCAGCTCCTCCCGAATGAACACTGAAGCTTTCTTT

J gene: TRBJ2-3
clone size: -
V gene: TRBV29-1
D gene: -
CDR3 protein: CSVVHANKADTQYF
CDR3 DNA: TGCAGCGTTGTGCATGCCAACAAGGCAGATACGCAGTATTTT

J gene: TRBJ1-2
clone size: -
V gene: TRBV6-2/TRBV6-3
D gene: -
CDR3 protein: CASSYSIRAPYDGYTF
CDR3 DNA: TGTGCCAGCAGTTACTCCATAAGGGCTCCTTACGATGGCTACACCTTC

J gene: TRBJ2-3
clone size: -
V gene: TRBV6-4
D gene: TRBD2
CDR3 protein: CASSSTSGRVSDTQYF
CDR3 DNA: TGTGCCAGCAGTTCGACTAGCGGGAGGGTGTCAGATACGCAGTATTTT

J gene: TRBJ1-3
clone size: few
V gene: TRBV7-2
D gene: -
CDR3 protein: CASSSSPTSSGNTIYF
CDR3 DNA: TGTGCCAGCAGCTCTAGTCCAACTTCCTCTGGAAACACCATATATTTT

J gene: TRBJ1-2
clone size: -
V gene: TRBV12-3/TRBV12-4
D gene: -
CDR3 protein: CASSSQGGDAGYTF
CDR3 DNA: TGTGCCAGCAGTTCCCAGGGTGGTGATGCTGGCTACACCTTC

J gene: TRBJ2-3
clone size: few
V gene: TRBV20-1
D gene: -
CDR3 protein: CSARRTRGARVSTDTQYF
CDR3 DNA: TGCAGTGCTAGACGGACGAGGGGGGCGAGGGTTAGCACAGATACGCAGTATTTT

J gene: TRBJ1-2
clone size: -
V gene: TRBV7-6
D gene: TRBD1
CDR3 protein: CASSTGQVRYGYTF
CDR3 DNA: TGTGCCAGCAGTACCGGACAGGTGCGGTATGGCTACACCTTC

J gene: TRBJ1-6
clone size: -
V gene: TRBV7-9
D gene: -
CDR3 protein: CASSRDSDNSPLHF
CDR3 DNA: TGTGCCAGCAGCCGGGACTCCGATAATTCACCCCTCCACTTT

J gene: TRBJ1-3
clone size: -
V gene: TRBV10-3
D gene: -
CDR3 protein: CATEGVSGNTIYF
CDR3 DNA: TGTGCCACCGAGGGTGTCTCTGGAAACACCATATATTTT

J gene: TRBJ2-1
clone size: once
V gene: TRBV29-1
D gene: TRBD2
CDR3 protein: CSVHPTSGSLGEQFF
CDR3 DNA: TGCAGCGTCCACCCGACTAGCGGGAGCCTAGGGGAGCAGTTCTTC

J gene: TRBJ2-5
clone size: -
V gene: TRBV20-1
D gene: -
CDR3 protein: CSARDSLRAIGETQYF
CDR3 DNA: TGCAGTGCTAGAGATTCCCTAAGAGCAATAGGAGAGACCCAGTACTTC

J gene: TRBJ1-2
clone size: -
V gene: TRBV6-1
D gene: TRBD1
CDR3 protein: CASSAQPTGSGYTF
CDR3 DNA: TGTGCCAGCAGTGCCCAACCGACAGGGAGTGGCTACACCTTC

J gene: TRBJ2-3
clone size: many
V gene: TRBV7-8
D gene: -
CDR3 protein: CASSLAPVLDTQYF
CDR3 DNA: TGTGCCAGCAGCTTAGCGCCTGTATTGGATACGCAGTATTTT

J gene: TRBJ2-7
clone size: -
V gene: TRBV27
D gene: -
CDR3 protein: CASSLLLGGNSEQYF
CDR3 DNA: TGTGCCAGCAGTTTATTGCTAGGGGGGAACTCAGAGCAGTACTTC

J gene: TRBJ1-5
clone size: -
V gene: TRBV7-9
D gene: -
CDR3 protein: CASSSGRAFQPQHF
CDR3 DNA: TGTGCCAGCAGCTCGGGGAGGGCGTTTCAGCCCCAGCATTTT

J gene: TRBJ2-1
clone size: few
V gene: TRBV20-1
D gene: -
CDR3 protein: CSARAKTRYNEQFF
CDR3 DNA: TGCAGTGCTAGGGCTAAGACAAGATACAATGAGCAGTTCTTC

J gene: TRBJ1-1
clone size: -
V gene: TRBV2
D gene: -
CDR3 protein: CASSEALGQLNTEAFF
CDR3 DNA: TGTGCCAGCAGTGAAGCGCTTGGGCAGCTGAACACTGAAGCTTTCTTT

J gene: TRBJ2-4
clone size: -
V gene: TRBV7-2
D gene: -
CDR3 protein: CASSSGPREYF
CDR3 DNA: TGTGCCAGCAGCTCCGGCCCTCGCGAGTACTTC

J gene: TRBJ2-3
clone size: -
V gene: TRBV6-2/TRBV6-3
D gene: -
CDR3 protein: CASSYGLRTTDTQYF
CDR3 DNA: TGTGCCAGCAGTTATGGGCTCCGAACCACAGATACGCAGTATTTT

J gene: TRBJ1-5
clone size: -
V gene: TRBV28
D gene: TRBD1
CDR3 protein: CASSLLQGYQPQHF
CDR3 DNA: TGTGCCAGCAGTTTATTACAGGGGTATCAGCCCCAGCATTTT

J gene: TRBJ1-5
clone size: few
V gene: TRBV6-8
D gene: TRBD1
CDR3 protein: CASSSPPGQQNQPQHF
CDR3 DNA: TGTGCCAGCAGTTCCCCGCCGGGACAGCAAAATCAGCCCCAGCATTTT

J gene: TRBJ2-1
clone size: few
V gene: TRBV10-2
D gene: TRBD1
CDR3 protein: CASSGGQGYNEQFF
CDR3 DNA: TGCGCCAGCAGCGGGGGACAGGGGTACAATGAGCAGTTCTTC

J gene: TRBJ2-7
clone size: -
V gene: TRBV2
D gene: -
CDR3 protein: CDSSDRPYEQYF
CDR3 DNA: TGTGACAGCAGTGATCGTCCCTACGAGCAGTACTTC

J gene: TRBJ2-7
clone size: -
V gene: TRBV4-3
D gene: TRBD2
CDR3 protein: CASSEGSSGSYEQYF
CDR3 DNA: TGCGCCAGCAGCGAAGGGTCTAGCGGCTCCTACGAGCAGTACTTC

J gene: TRBJ2-3
clone size: many
V gene: TRBV12-3/TRBV12-4
D gene: TRBD2
CDR3 protein: CASSLRTSGRASDTQYF
CDR3 DNA: TGTGCCAGCAGTCTACGGACTAGCGGGAGGGCTTCAGATACGCAGTATTTT

J gene: TRBJ2-1
clone size: -
V gene: TRBV19
D gene: -
CDR3 protein: CAAGARSYNEQFF
CDR3 DNA: TGTGCCGCAGGTGCCCGCTCCTACAATGAGCAGTTCTTC

J gene: TRBJ2-7
clone size: -
V gene: TRBV7-2
D gene: -
CDR3 protein: CASTSLATREQYF
CDR3 DNA: TGTGCCAGCACCTCGCTAGCTACTCGTGAGCAGTACTTC

J gene: TRBJ2-1
clone size: many
V gene: TRBV7-2
D gene: -
CDR3 protein: CASSLARGAYNEQFF
CDR3 DNA: TGTGCCAGCAGCTTAGCGCGTGGCGCCTACAATGAGCAGTTCTTC

J gene: TRBJ1-1
clone size: few
V gene: TRBV7-2
D gene: -
CDR3 protein: CASSLEGLAEAFF
CDR3 DNA: TGTGCCAGCAGCTTAGAGGGTTTGGCGGAAGCTTTCTTT

J gene: TRBJ2-7
clone size: -
V gene: TRBV11-2
D gene: -
CDR3 protein: CASSDPRREQYF
CDR3 DNA: TGTGCCAGCAGCGACCCTCGGAGGGAGCAGTACTTC

J gene: TRBJ2-3
clone size: -
V gene: TRBV6-5
D gene: TRBD2
CDR3 protein: CASSYSSGGRTDTQYF
CDR3 DNA: TGTGCCAGCAGTTACTCTAGCGGGGGGCGCACAGATACGCAGTATTTT

J gene: TRBJ2-5
clone size: once
V gene: TRBV20-1
D gene: -
CDR3 protein: CSAAFAAGQETQYF
CDR3 DNA: TGCAGTGCCGCCTTTGCGGCTGGGCAAGAGACCCAGTACTTC

J gene: TRBJ2-7
clone size: -
V gene: TRBV12-3/TRBV12-4
D gene: -
CDR3 protein: CASSFPQNEQYF
CDR3 DNA: TGTGCCAGCAGTTTCCCCCAAAACGAGCAGTACTTC

J gene: TRBJ1-5
clone size: few
V gene: TRBV7-2
D gene: -
CDR3 protein: CASSSDGYNQPQHF
CDR3 DNA: TGTGCCAGCAGCTCAGACGGATACAATCAGCCCCAGCATTTT

J gene: TRBJ2-5
clone size: -
V gene: TRBV12-3/TRBV12-4
D gene: -
CDR3 protein: CASSVTGAGETQYF
CDR3 DNA: TGTGCCAGCTCCGTCACGGGGGCCGGAGAGACCCAGTACTTC

J gene: TRBJ1-6
clone size: -
V gene: TRBV7-9
D gene: -
CDR3 protein: CASSLGPRKNSPLHF
CDR3 DNA: TGTGCCAGCAGCTTAGGCCCCCGGAAGAATTCACCCCTCCACTTT

J gene: TRBJ2-7
clone size: -
V gene: TRBV6-5
D gene: -
CDR3 protein: CASRNTYEQYF
CDR3 DNA: TGTGCCAGCAGAAACACCTACGAGCAGTACTTC

J gene: TRBJ2-3
clone size: -
V gene: TRBV29-1
D gene: -
CDR3 protein: CSAVAVGGTDTQYF
CDR3 DNA: TGCAGCGCTGTAGCGGTGGGGGGCACAGATACGCAGTATTTT

J gene: TRBJ2-1
clone size: -
V gene: TRBV3-1
D gene: TRBD2
CDR3 protein: CASSRSAGWDEQFF
CDR3 DNA: TGTGCCAGCAGCCGGTCAGCGGGGTGGGATGAGCAGTTCTTC

J gene: TRBJ1-5
clone size: few
V gene: TRBV6-2/TRBV6-3
D gene: -
CDR3 protein: CASKYRVYQPQHF
CDR3 DNA: TGTGCCAGCAAATACAGGGTTTACCAGCCCCAGCATTTT